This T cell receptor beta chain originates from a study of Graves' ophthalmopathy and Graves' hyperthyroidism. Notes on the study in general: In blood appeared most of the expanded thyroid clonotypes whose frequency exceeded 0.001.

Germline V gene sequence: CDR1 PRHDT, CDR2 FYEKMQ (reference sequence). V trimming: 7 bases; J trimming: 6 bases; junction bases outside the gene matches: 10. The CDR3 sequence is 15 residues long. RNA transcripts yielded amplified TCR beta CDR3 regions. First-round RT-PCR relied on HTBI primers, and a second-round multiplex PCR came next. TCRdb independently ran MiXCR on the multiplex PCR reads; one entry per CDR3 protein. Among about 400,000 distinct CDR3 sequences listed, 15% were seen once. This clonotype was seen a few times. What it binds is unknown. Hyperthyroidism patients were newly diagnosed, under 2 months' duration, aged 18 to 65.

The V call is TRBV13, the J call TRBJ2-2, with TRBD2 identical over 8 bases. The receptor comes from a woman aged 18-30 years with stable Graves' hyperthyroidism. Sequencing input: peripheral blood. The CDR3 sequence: CASTGGGPLAGELFF. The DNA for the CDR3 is TGTGCCAGCACCGGGGGGGGGCCCCTGGCCGGGGAGCTGTTTTTT.